A single sample is the source of the 9 T cell receptor beta chains below, sequenced in a study of identical twins. TCRdb reprocessed the 5' RACE reads via MiXCR and lists one record per CDR3 protein. The repertoire includes 550,000 to 700,000 distinct CDR3 sequences, more than 9% of them detected once, and approximately 3% sits in the top ten. A further study also used this sample, focusing on yellow fever vaccine responses in identical twins.

Material for sequencing was PBMCs. The receptors shown here come from a woman younger than 30 in good health.

This clonotype showed up many times. The chain joins TRBV5-1 to TRBJ2-1; 11 nucleotides align to TRBD2. V dropped 4 bases and J dropped 6; count of bases not matched to a gene: 6. Germline CDR1 SGHRS, CDR2 YFSETQ. The CDR3 has 15 amino acids. This chain's CDR3 is CASSGSGREVNEQFF. The CDR3 DNA reads TGCGCCAGCAGCGGTAGCGGGAGGGAAGTCAATGAGCAGTTCTTC.

The chain uses TRBV20-1 and TRBJ1-2, with D unclear. This CDR3 has 13 residues. Germline CDR1 and CDR2: DFQATT and SNEGSKA (reference sequence). V was cut by 3 bases and J by 4 bases, with 12 bases left in between. In DNA form, the CDR3 reads TGCAGTGCTAGTCTAGCTGGGAGCTATGGCTACACCTTC. It is translated as CSASLAGSYGYTF.

This clonotype was seen only a few times. This chain joins TRBV5-1 and TRBJ2-7, with D perhaps matching TRBD2 (7 bases). CDR1 SGHRS and CDR2 YFSETQ come from the germline V gene. Trimming cost V 3 bases and J 1 base, with 17 bases left between them. The CDR3 is made up of 16 amino acids. This CDR3 reads CASSWTGGEDSYEQYF. In nucleotides, the CDR3 is TGCGCCAGCAGCTGGACGGGGGGCGAGGATTCCTACGAGCAGTACTTC.

This chain joins TRBV29-1 and TRBJ2-3; D possibly matches TRBD1 or TRBD2 (5 bases each). The germline V gene has CDR1 SQVTM and CDR2 ANQGSEA. V was cut by 7 bases and J by 0 bases, with 11 bases left in between. The CDR3 consists of 13 residues. Here the CDR3 DNA reads TGCAGCGCTGGGACGTCGAGCACAGATACGCAGTATTTT. Its protein product is CSAGTSSTDTQYF.

The sample holds a few counts of this clonotype. The chain uses TRBV14 and TRBJ2-1, with 11 bases fitting TRBD2. This CDR3 is 20 amino acids long. V trimming: 2 bases; J trimming: 0 bases; junction bases outside the gene matches: 12. The germline CDR1 and CDR2 sequences are SGHDN and FVKESK. CDR3 coding DNA: TGTGCCAGCAGCCAAAGAGTCCTAGCGGGGGGCCGCTTCTCCTACAATGAGCAGTTCTTC. Its protein is CASSQRVLAGGRFSYNEQFF.

CDR3 protein: CSATKRGGMNTEAFF. In DNA form, the CDR3 reads TGCAGTGCTACAAAGAGGGGGGGCATGAACACTGAAGCTTTCTTT. V and J are TRBV20-1 and TRBJ1-1; D is possibly TRBD1 (6 bases). From germline, CDR1 is DFQATT and CDR2 SNEGSKA (reference sequence). The CDR3 runs 15 residues. Trimming removed 4 bases at V and 0 bases at J, with 15 bases between.

This clonotype was counted a few times. This chain uses TRBV6-1 with TRBJ2-5, with D unclear. CDR1 and CDR2 from the germline V gene are MNHNS and SASEGT. The CDR3 runs 13 residues. Trimming stripped 3 bases from V and 5 bases from J, with 10 bases between. The CDR3 DNA reads TGTGCCAGCAGTGACTTAATTATGGAGACCCAGTACTTC. This sequence encodes CASSDLIMETQYF.

This chain joins TRBV2 and TRBJ2-3; D is possibly TRBD2 (5 bases). Trimming took 11 bases from V and 5 from J, leaving 14 bases between them. CDR3 length: 12 residues. Germline CDR1 and CDR2: SNHLY and FYNNEI. CDR3 loop: CASRYGEDTQYF. The CDR3 coding sequence is TGTGCCTCCAGATACGGGGAAGATACGCAGTATTTT. Full variable domain (rest looked up from reference TRBV2 and TRBJ2-3): EPEVTQTPSHQVTQMGQEVILRCVPISNHLYFYWYRQILGQKVEFLVSFYNNEISEKSEIFDDQFSVERPDGSNFTLKIRSTKLEDSAMYFCASRYGEDTQYFGPGTRLTVL.

This clonotype has only a few counts. The V and J genes are TRBV6-1 and TRBJ2-5, with a possible D match to TRBD2 (6 bases). The germline V and J ends were trimmed by 5 bases and 4 bases, with 17 bases remaining between them. Germline loops: CDR1 MNHNS, CDR2 SASEGT. The CDR3 totals 15 residues. The CDR3 sequence is CASSLRLGSGETQYF. CDR3 DNA: TGTGCCAGCAGTCTAAGGTTGGGTAGCGGAGAGACCCAGTACTTC.